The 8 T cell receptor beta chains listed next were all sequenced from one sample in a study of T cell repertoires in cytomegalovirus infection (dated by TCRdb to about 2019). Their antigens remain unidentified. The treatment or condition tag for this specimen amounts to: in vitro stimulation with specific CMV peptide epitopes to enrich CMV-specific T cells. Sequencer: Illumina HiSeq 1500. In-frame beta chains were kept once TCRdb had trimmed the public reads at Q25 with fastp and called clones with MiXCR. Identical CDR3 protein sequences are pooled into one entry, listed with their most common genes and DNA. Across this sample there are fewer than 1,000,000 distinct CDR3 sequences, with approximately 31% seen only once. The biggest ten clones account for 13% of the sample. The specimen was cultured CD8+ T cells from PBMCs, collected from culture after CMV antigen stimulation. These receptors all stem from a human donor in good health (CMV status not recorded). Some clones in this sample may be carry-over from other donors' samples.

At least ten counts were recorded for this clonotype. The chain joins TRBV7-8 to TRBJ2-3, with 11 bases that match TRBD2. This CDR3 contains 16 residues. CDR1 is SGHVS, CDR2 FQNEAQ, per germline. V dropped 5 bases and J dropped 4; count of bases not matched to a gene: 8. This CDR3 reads CASSPLSSGGADTQYF. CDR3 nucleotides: TGTGCCAGCAGCCCGCTGAGTAGCGGGGGGGCAGATACGCAGTATTTT.

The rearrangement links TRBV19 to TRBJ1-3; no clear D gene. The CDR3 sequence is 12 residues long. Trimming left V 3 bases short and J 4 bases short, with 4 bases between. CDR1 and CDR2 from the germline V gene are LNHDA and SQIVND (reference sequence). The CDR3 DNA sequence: TGTGCCAGTAGTATCGTGGGAAACACCATATATTTT. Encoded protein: CASSIVGNTIYF. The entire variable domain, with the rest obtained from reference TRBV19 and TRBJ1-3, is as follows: DGGITQSPKYLFRKEGQNVTLSCEQNLNHDAMYWYRQDPGQGLRLIYYSQIVNDFQKGDIAEGYSVSREKKESFPLTVTSAQKNPTAFYLCASSIVGNTIYFGEGSWLTVV.

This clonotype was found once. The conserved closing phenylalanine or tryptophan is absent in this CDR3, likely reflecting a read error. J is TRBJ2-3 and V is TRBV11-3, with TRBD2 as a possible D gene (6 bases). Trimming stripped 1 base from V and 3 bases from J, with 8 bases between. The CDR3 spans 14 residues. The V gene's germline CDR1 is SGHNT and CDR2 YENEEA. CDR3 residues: CASSLVGGTDTQYC. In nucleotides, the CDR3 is TGTGCCAGCAGCTTAGTCGGGGGTACAGATACGCAGTATTGT.

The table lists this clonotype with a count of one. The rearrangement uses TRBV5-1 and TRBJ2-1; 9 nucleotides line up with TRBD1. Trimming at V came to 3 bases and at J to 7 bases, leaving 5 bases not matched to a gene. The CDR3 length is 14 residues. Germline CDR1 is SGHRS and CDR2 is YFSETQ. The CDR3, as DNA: TGCGCCAGCAGCTCCGGGACAGGGATGAATGAGCAGTTCTTC. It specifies CASSSGTGMNEQFF.

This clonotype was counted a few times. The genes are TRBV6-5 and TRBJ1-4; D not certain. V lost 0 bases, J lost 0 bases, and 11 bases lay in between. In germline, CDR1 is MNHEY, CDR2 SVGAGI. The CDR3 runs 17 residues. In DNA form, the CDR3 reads TGTGCCAGCAGTTACTCGAAGTCTTATACAACTAATGAAAAACTGTTTTTT. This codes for CASSYSKSYTTNEKLFF.

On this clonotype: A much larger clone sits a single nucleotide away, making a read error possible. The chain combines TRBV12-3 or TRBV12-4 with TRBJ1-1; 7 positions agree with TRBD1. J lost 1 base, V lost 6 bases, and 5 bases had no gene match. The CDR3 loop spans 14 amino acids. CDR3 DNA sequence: TGTGCCAGCAGCCCCGACAGGGAGAACACTGAAGCTTTCTTT. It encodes CASSPDRENTEAFF.

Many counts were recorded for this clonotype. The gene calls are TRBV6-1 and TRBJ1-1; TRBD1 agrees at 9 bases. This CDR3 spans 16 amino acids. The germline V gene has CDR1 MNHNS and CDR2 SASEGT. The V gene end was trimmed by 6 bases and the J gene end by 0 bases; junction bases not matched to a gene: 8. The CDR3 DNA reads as TGTGCCAGCAGGGATAACTACAGGGGGCTGAACACTGAAGCTTTCTTT. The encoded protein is CASRDNYRGLNTEAFF.

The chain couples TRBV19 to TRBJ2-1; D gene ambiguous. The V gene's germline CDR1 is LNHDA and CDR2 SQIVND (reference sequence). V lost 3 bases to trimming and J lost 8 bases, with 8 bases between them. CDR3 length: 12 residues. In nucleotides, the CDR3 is TGTGCCAGTAGTATGAGTGTTTATGAGCAGTTCTTC. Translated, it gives CASSMSVYEQFF. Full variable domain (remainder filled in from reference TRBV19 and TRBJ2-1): DGGITQSPKYLFRKEGQNVTLSCEQNLNHDAMYWYRQDPGQGLRLIYYSQIVNDFQKGDIAEGYSVSREKKESFPLTVTSAQKNPTAFYLCASSMSVYEQFFGPGTRLTVL.